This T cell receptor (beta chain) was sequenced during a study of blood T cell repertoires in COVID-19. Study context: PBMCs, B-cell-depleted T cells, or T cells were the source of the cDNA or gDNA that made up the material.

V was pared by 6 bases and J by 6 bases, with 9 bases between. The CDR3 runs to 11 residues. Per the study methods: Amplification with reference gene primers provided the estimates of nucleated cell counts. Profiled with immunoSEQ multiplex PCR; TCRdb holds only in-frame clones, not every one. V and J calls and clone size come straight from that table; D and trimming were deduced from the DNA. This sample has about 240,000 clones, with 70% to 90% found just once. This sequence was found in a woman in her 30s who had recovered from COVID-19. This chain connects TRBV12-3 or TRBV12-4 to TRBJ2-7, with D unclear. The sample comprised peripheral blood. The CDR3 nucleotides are TGTGCCAGCAGCCCCTCTGTCGAGCAGTACTTC. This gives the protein CASSPSVEQYF.